This entry is about one T cell receptor beta chain. Its antigen remains unidentified. This entry is derived from a study of metastatic and nonmetastatic thyroid tumors. Study results and limitations: In blood and tumor, TCR beta diversity was reportedly significantly higher in malignant thyroid tumors than in benign nodules.

TCRdb ran MiXCR on the PCR reads. The sample gives approximately 15,000 clones, 24% of which show up once; around 7.7% is in the top ten. J was trimmed by 4 bases and V by 5 bases; bases with no gene match: 13. Germline V gene lookup returns CDR1 DFQATT and CDR2 SNEGSKA (reference sequence). The CDR3 runs to 15 residues. Thyroid surgery was performed in patients who had received no treatment beforehand. Input material: tumor tissue. This chain joins TRBV20-1 and TRBJ2-5, with 7 bases identical to TRBD1. The TCR was taken from a female donor with papillary thyroid cancer or a benign thyroid nodule (not recorded which). Some clones in this sample may be carry-over from other donors' samples. CDR3 nucleotides: TGCAGTGCTCCCAACGGGGACAGCGCGTCAGAGACCCAGTACTTC. Amino acid sequence: CSAPNGDSASETQYF.